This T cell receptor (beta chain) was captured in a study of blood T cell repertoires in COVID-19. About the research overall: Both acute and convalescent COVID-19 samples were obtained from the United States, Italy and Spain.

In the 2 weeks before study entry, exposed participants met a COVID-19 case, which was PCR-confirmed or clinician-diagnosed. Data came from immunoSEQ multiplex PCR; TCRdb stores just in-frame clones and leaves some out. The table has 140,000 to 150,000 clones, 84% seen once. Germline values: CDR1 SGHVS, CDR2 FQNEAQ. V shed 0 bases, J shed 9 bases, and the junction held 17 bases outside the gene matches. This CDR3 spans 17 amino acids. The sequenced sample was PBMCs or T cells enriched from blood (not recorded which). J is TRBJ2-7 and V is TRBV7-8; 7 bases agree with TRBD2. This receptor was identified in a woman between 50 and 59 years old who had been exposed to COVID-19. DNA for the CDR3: TGTGCCAGCAGCTTAGCGTCCCCCGTGACTAGCTTGTCCGTGCAGTACTTC. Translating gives CASSLASPVTSLSVQYF. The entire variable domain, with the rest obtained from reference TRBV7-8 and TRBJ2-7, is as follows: GAGVSQSPRYKVAKRGQDVALRCDPISGHVSLFWYQQALGQGPEFLTYFQNEAQLDKSGLPSDRFFAERPEGSVSTLKIQRTQQEDSAVYLCASSLASPVTSLSVQYFGPGTRLTVT.